A single sample gave rise to the 16 T cell receptor beta chains below, sequenced in a study of T cell responses to AZD1222 COVID-19 vaccine. Some clones are missing from TCRdb's copy, which holds only in-frame ones; the method was immunoSEQ multiplex PCR. The profile covers around 99,000 clones, with under 95% appearing a single time and roughly a fifth taken by the ten largest. Specimen: peripheral blood, collected on day 0 of AZD1222 vaccination. The receptors shown here come from an adult in good health.

Of note for this clone: A junction boundary mismatches the germline segment, possibly from a read error. The rearrangement uses TRBV10-3 and TRBJ1-5; weak D call: TRBD1 (5 bases). The CDR3 extends over 14 amino acids. Germline CDR1 ENHRY, CDR2 SYGVKD. DNA of the CDR3: TGTGCCACCAGTGGAGACAGCAACAATCAGCCCCAGCATTTT. As protein: CATSGDSNNQPQHF.

The chain has TRBV11-3 and TRBJ2-1; unclear D gene. The CDR3 is made up of 14 amino acids. Looked up from germline, CDR1 is SGHNT and CDR2 is YENEEA. The V end lost 0 bases, the J end lost 8 bases, and 11 bases lay between the germline ends. CDR3 nucleotides: TGTGCCAGCAGCTTAGAGGGGAACGGGTATGAGCAGTTCTTC. It encodes CASSLEGNGYEQFF.

This chain connects TRBV7-6 to TRBJ2-5, with a tentative D call TRBD2 (6 bases). Germline loops: CDR1 SGHVS, CDR2 FNYEAQ. The CDR3 is made up of 15 amino acids. Trimming removed 1 base at V and 2 bases at J, with 11 bases between. This CDR3 reads CASSLGGEVQETQYF. CDR3 DNA sequence: TGTGCCAGCAGCTTAGGGGGGGAGGTACAAGAGACCCAGTACTTC.

This clone was picked up a small number of times. The chain recombines TRBV4-3 with TRBJ2-1, with a possible D match to TRBD2 (6 bases). This CDR3 comprises 17 residues. CDR1 is LGHNA, CDR2 YSLEER, per germline. V shed 0 bases and J shed 1 base, with 13 bases lying between them. CDR3 residues: CASSQDWRGSSYNEQFF. The CDR3 DNA follows: TGCGCCAGCAGCCAAGATTGGAGGGGATCTTCCTACAATGAGCAGTTCTTC.

J is TRBJ2-4 and V is TRBV6-1; D is uncertain. V lost 1 base, J lost 2 bases, and 3 bases lay in between. Germline CDR1 is MNHNS and CDR2 is SASEGT. The CDR3 consists of 13 residues. CDR3 nucleotides: TGTGCCAGCAGTGAAGGTCCCAAAAACATTCAGTACTTC. As protein: CASSEGPKNIQYF.

The chain links TRBV5-1 to TRBJ1-2; 8 positions match TRBD1. V lost 4 bases to trimming and J lost 6 bases; unmatched junction nucleotides: 8. This CDR3 comprises 14 residues. Germline CDR1 is SGHRS and CDR2 is YFSETQ. CDR3 in DNA: TGCGCCAGCAGCCCCCTGACAGGGGTGGATGGCTACACCTTC. Amino acid sequence: CASSPLTGVDGYTF.

This chain links TRBV7-6 with TRBJ2-1; TRBD1 matches at 7 bases. V shed 2 bases and J 1 base; nucleotides not matched to a gene: 2. Germline V gene lookup returns CDR1 SGHVS and CDR2 FNYEAQ. The CDR3 length is 15 residues. The CDR3 region is CASSLRGPSYNEQFF. The CDR3, as DNA: TGTGCCAGCAGCTTAAGGGGGCCGTCCTACAATGAGCAGTTCTTC.

V and J are TRBV4-1 and TRBJ1-1, with 7 bases aligning to TRBD1. The CDR3 runs to 15 residues. Trimming cost V 3 bases and J 4 bases; bases outside gene matches: 8. The V gene's germline CDR1 is MGHRA and CDR2 YSYEKL. Here the CDR3 DNA reads TGCGCCAGCAGCCAGATCAGGGGGGGAGGCACTGAAGCTTTCTTT. Translating it yields CASSQIRGGGTEAFF.

This clone was detected a few times. The V call is TRBV3-1 (or the pseudogene TRBV3-2), the J call TRBJ1-6; TRBD1 might be the D (6 bases). CDR3 length: 15 residues. CDR1 is LGHDT, CDR2 YNNKEL, per germline (reference sequence). V lost 6 bases and J lost 10, with 19 bases in between. The CDR3 DNA reads TGTGCCAGCAGTCAGGGGTCAGGGGTTCGGTCACCCCTCCACTTT. Translation: CASSQGSGVRSPLHF.

The chain links TRBV6-2 or TRBV6-3 to TRBJ2-3; D is uncertain. V was shortened by 0 bases and J by 0 bases, with 10 bases between the two germline ends. Germline V gene lookup returns CDR1 MNHEY and CDR2 SVGEGT. The CDR3 length is 16 residues. The CDR3 protein is CASSYSHLNSTDTQYF. The DNA for the CDR3 is TGTGCCAGCAGTTACTCCCACCTCAATAGCACAGATACGCAGTATTTT.

This sequence joins TRBV6-7 and TRBJ2-3, with 12 bases identical to TRBD2. TRBV6-7 is an ORF for which the function is uncertain. The CDR3 contains 16 residues. J gave up 1 base and V 2 bases, and 1 base lay outside the gene matches. The CDR3 loop reads CASSYRTSGGTDTQYF. The CDR3 region has the DNA TGTGCCAGCAGTTACCGGACTAGCGGGGGCACAGATACGCAGTATTTT.

The chain links TRBV10-3 to TRBJ2-5, with D tentatively TRBD2 (5 bases). CDR3 length: 13 residues. V was shortened by 10 bases and J by 3 bases, with 15 bases between the two germline ends. Germline-derived CDR1 and CDR2 are ENHRY and SYGVKD. CDR3 in amino acids: CATLARVEETQYF. In DNA, the CDR3 is TGTGCCACGCTCGCGAGGGTGGAAGAGACCCAGTACTTC.

In DNA, the CDR3 is TGTGCCAGCAGCTTGTACGGCTCCACAGATACGCAGTATTTT. It translates to CASSLYGSTDTQYF. This chain uses TRBV5-4 with TRBJ2-3; D not certain. Germline V gene sequence: CDR1 SGHNT, CDR2 YYREEE (reference sequence). The CDR3 is made up of 14 amino acids. Trimming took off 1 base at V and 2 bases at J, with 8 bases between the two ends.

Here the CDR3 reads CASRSGGYNSPLHF. In DNA form, the CDR3 reads TGTGCCAGCAGGTCGGGCGGGTACAATTCACCCCTCCACTTT. The J gene is TRBJ1-6, the V gene TRBV7-2; D gene uncertain. This CDR3 region has 14 residues. Germline CDR1 is SGHTA and CDR2 is FQGNSA. The V gene lost 6 bases and the J gene lost 7 bases, with 13 bases spanning the gap.

A few counts support this clone. The chain joins TRBV5-1 to TRBJ1-1; 7 positions agree with TRBD1. With V trimmed by 3 bases and J by 4 bases, 3 bases remained unmatched. Germline V gene data show CDR1 as SGHRS and CDR2 as YFSETQ. The CDR3 has 13 residues. The CDR3 reads CASSYGQATEAFF. CDR3 nucleotide sequence: TGCGCCAGCAGCTACGGACAGGCCACTGAAGCTTTCTTT.

The V call is TRBV6-5, the J call TRBJ2-7, with 7 bases that match TRBD2. CDR3 size: 14 residues. Losses at the gene ends were 7 bases for V and 2 bases for J; bases not matched to a gene: 8. CDR1 MNHEY and CDR2 SVGAGI come from the germline V gene. CDR3 nucleotides: TGTGCCAGCATGGGGGGGGAGTTCACCTACGAGCAGTACTTC. The encoded protein is CASMGGEFTYEQYF.